This is a list of T cell receptor beta chains from one sample in a study of T cells in Graves' hyperthyroidism and ophthalmopathy. Using its own MiXCR run on the multiplex PCR reads, TCRdb lists one record per CDR3 protein. The sample has a few hundred thousand distinct CDR3 sequences, around 20% seen once; the top ten hold about 30%. What was sequenced was blood. The origin of the receptors is a man aged 18 to 30 with Graves' hyperthyroidism. The CDR3 runs from the conserved cysteine through the conserved F or W. The D gene is left open where the match is weak. Where a row states a size, it is once, few, many or the class of an expanded clone; other rows omit it.

J gene,V gene,D gene,clone size,CDR3 protein,CDR3 DNA
TRBJ2-7,TRBV12-3/TRBV12-4,TRBD2,NA,CASRPGLAGIGDEQYF,TGTGCCAGCAGGCCGGGACTAGCGGGGATCGGCGACGAGCAGTACTTC
TRBJ1-5,TRBV6-1,TRBD1,NA,CASSAEGASNQPQHF,TGTGCCAGCAGCGCAGAGGGGGCGAGTAATCAGCCCCAGCATTTT
TRBJ2-7,TRBV6-1,NA,few,CASSGTRLTEQYF,TGTGCCAGCAGTGGGACTCGACTCACTGAGCAGTACTTC
TRBJ2-6,TRBV28,NA,many,CASSTVGPGSGANVLTF,TGTGCCAGCAGCACCGTGGGCCCGGGCTCTGGGGCCAACGTCCTGACTTTC
TRBJ1-5,TRBV12-3/TRBV12-4,NA,many,CASRAGLGDQPQHF,TGTGCCAGCAGGGCAGGGTTGGGTGATCAGCCCCAGCATTTT
TRBJ2-2,TRBV12-3/TRBV12-4,TRBD1,few,CASSLPSGTGGPGELFF,TGTGCCAGCAGTCTTCCCTCCGGGACAGGGGGCCCCGGGGAGCTGTTTTTT
TRBJ2-5,TRBV13,TRBD2,many,CASSKRIIRTSGGASVLETQYF,TGTGCCAGCAGCAAGAGAATAATAAGGACTAGCGGGGGGGCATCTGTCTTGGAGACCCAGTACTTC
TRBJ1-2,TRBV12-3/TRBV12-4,NA,many,CASSPRDRLPNYGYTF,TGTGCCAGCAGCCCCAGGGACCGCCTCCCCAACTATGGCTACACCTTC
TRBJ2-7,TRBV5-1,TRBD1,many,CASSLGQPSSEQYF,TGCGCCAGCAGCCTGGGACAGCCGTCCTCCGAGCAGTACTTC
TRBJ2-5,TRBV6-2/TRBV6-3,TRBD1,NA,CATSDPGRTGQETQYF,TGTGCCACCAGTGATCCGGGGCGGACAGGCCAAGAGACCCAGTACTTC
TRBJ1-1,TRBV12-3/TRBV12-4,NA,many,CASTLREGNTEAFF,TGTGCCAGCACTCTTCGGGAGGGAAACACTGAAGCTTTCTTT
TRBJ2-5,TRBV6-1,NA,many,CASSEEVTQETQYF,TGTGCCAGCAGTGAAGAAGTCACGCAAGAGACCCAGTACTTC
TRBJ1-1,TRBV7-8,NA,many,CASSLVRTENTEAFF,TGTGCCAGCAGCTTAGTTCGGACAGAGAACACTGAAGCTTTCTTT
TRBJ2-5,TRBV20-1,NA,many,CSARDGAEAQETQYF,TGCAGTGCTAGAGACGGAGCGGAAGCCCAAGAGACCCAGTACTTC
TRBJ2-4,TRBV30,TRBD2,few,CALEPVAGGPKNIQYF,TGTGCCCTGGAGCCAGTAGCGGGGGGGCCAAAAAACATTCAGTACTTC
TRBJ2-5,TRBV12-5,NA,NA,CASGLSSLVETQYF,TGTGCTAGTGGTTTATCCTCCCTAGTGGAGACCCAGTACTTC
TRBJ2-5,TRBV7-3,TRBD1,NA,CASSLTGTAQETQYF,TGTGCCAGCAGCTTAACGGGGACAGCCCAAGAGACCCAGTACTTC
TRBJ1-1,TRBV28,NA,many,CASSQMTGDSTEAFF,TGTGCCAGCAGCCAAATGACGGGAGACAGCACTGAAGCTTTCTTT
TRBJ1-2,TRBV6-1,TRBD1,many,CASSEEVRGPSGYTF,TGTGCCAGCAGTGAAGAGGTCAGGGGGCCCTCTGGCTACACCTTC
TRBJ2-7,TRBV19,NA,many,CASSIEGSFFYEQYF,TGTGCCAGTAGTATAGAGGGCAGTTTCTTCTACGAGCAGTACTTC
TRBJ1-3,TRBV6-5,NA,NA,CASSYQKVGAAGNTIYF,TGTGCCAGCAGTTACCAGAAGGTGGGGGCCGCTGGAAACACCATATATTTT
TRBJ1-1,TRBV2,TRBD1,many,CASKHRGAMNTEAFF,TGTGCCAGCAAACACAGGGGGGCCATGAACACTGAAGCTTTCTTT
TRBJ2-5,TRBV5-5,TRBD2,many,CASSTPGLEETQYF,TGTGCCAGCAGCACACCGGGACTAGAAGAGACCCAGTACTTC
TRBJ2-6,TRBV4-1,NA,NA,CASSQARGGDGANVLTF,TGCGCCAGCAGCCAAGCGAGGGGCGGAGATGGGGCCAACGTCCTGACTTTC
TRBJ1-5,TRBV20-1,NA,few,CSARDRRKLHSNQPQHF,TGCAGTGCTAGAGATCGTAGGAAACTCCATAGCAATCAGCCCCAGCATTTT
TRBJ1-2,TRBV6-5,NA,many,CASSYSPGTGYTF,TGTGCCAGCAGTTACTCCCCAGGGACCGGCTACACCTTC
TRBJ1-3,TRBV12-3/TRBV12-4,TRBD1,many,CASSLAGTGRNTIYF,TGTGCCAGCAGTTTAGCGGGGACAGGGCGAAACACCATATATTTT
TRBJ2-7,TRBV6-2/TRBV6-3,NA,many,CASAGEDTPRYEQYF,TGTGCCAGCGCCGGGGAGGACACACCTCGATACGAGCAGTACTTC
TRBJ2-7,TRBV7-8,TRBD2,few,CASSLWPGLAREQYF,TGTGCCAGCAGCTTATGGCCGGGACTAGCGCGCGAGCAGTACTTC
TRBJ2-2,TRBV6-4,NA,few,CASSKTAVGELFF,TGTGCCAGCAGCAAGACGGCGGTCGGGGAGCTGTTTTTT
TRBJ2-5,TRBV28,TRBD1,many,CASRTLGQGGETQYF,TGTGCCAGCAGGACCTTAGGACAGGGCGGAGAGACCCAGTACTTC
TRBJ2-7,TRBV15,NA,NA,CATSRGGYSSYEQYF,TGTGCCACCAGCAGAGGCGGGTATAGCTCCTACGAGCAGTACTTC
TRBJ2-7,TRBV7-8,NA,many,CASSPLPRRLGVGEQYF,TGTGCCAGCAGCCCTTTGCCCCGCAGATTGGGAGTTGGGGAGCAGTACTTC